A selection of T cell receptor beta chains follows, all from one sample in a study of T cells in localized non-small cell lung cancer. Profiled with immunoSEQ multiplex PCR; TCRdb holds only in-frame clones, not every one. The table has roughly 38,000 clones, around nine tenths seen once. The sequencing used peripheral blood, collected before any cancer treatment. All receptors come from a woman aged 40-69 years with stage I lung adenocarcinoma. Both conserved end residues are part of each CDR3. The order of the fields is D gene, clone size, J gene, V gene, CDR3 DNA, CDR3 protein. A D gene is named only where the DNA matches it firmly. Size is omitted from some rows. Given values are once, few, many or a class for expanded clones.

D: -; size: -; J: TRBJ1-2; V: TRBV6-6; DNA: TGTGCCAGCAGTTACAGGGGTGATGCTTATGGCTACACCTTC; CDR3: CASSYRGDAYGYTF
D: -; size: once; J: TRBJ2-2; V: TRBV7-6; DNA: TGTGCCAGCAGCTTAACGGGGCAGTACACCGGGGAGCTGTTTTTT; CDR3: CASSLTGQYTGELFF
D: -; size: once; J: TRBJ1-1; V: TRBV6-5; DNA: TGTGCCAGCACCCCGGGACACGAGAACACTGAAGCTTTCTTT; CDR3: CASTPGHENTEAFF
D: -; size: -; J: TRBJ2-7; V: TRBV18; DNA: TGTGCCAGCTCACCACGCAGGGAATACGAGCAGTACTTC; CDR3: CASSPRREYEQYF
D: TRBD2; size: -; J: TRBJ2-1; V: TRBV5-6; DNA: TGTGCCAGCAGCTTGGTACTAGCGGGAGTGGATTCCTACAATGAGCAGTTCTTC; CDR3: CASSLVLAGVDSYNEQFF
D: -; size: -; J: TRBJ2-3; V: TRBV7-9; DNA: TGTGCCAGCAGCTTAGGGCTCCATACGCAGTATTTT; CDR3: CASSLGLHTQYF
D: -; size: -; J: TRBJ1-1; V: TRBV9; DNA: TGTGCCAGCAGCGTAGATTCGAGGGGCCCTGAAGCTTTCTTT; CDR3: CASSVDSRGPEAFF
D: -; size: -; J: TRBJ2-2; V: TRBV15; DNA: TGTGCCACCAGCAGACCTGGGGCAAGGCAGTACACCGGGGAGCTGTTTTTT; CDR3: CATSRPGARQYTGELFF
D: -; size: -; J: TRBJ1-3; V: TRBV27; DNA: TGTGCCAGCAGTTTATCGCTCTCTGGAAACACCATATATTTT; CDR3: CASSLSLSGNTIYF
D: TRBD2; size: once; J: TRBJ2-2; V: TRBV10-3; DNA: TGTGCCATCAACCCTAGCGGAGTTAACACCGGGGAGCTGTTTTTT; CDR3: CAINPSGVNTGELFF
D: -; size: -; J: TRBJ2-5; V: TRBV18; DNA: TGTGCCAGCTCACCGTGGGGTCCCCAAGAGACCCAGTACTTC; CDR3: CASSPWGPQETQYF
D: -; size: once; J: TRBJ2-7; V: TRBV5-1; DNA: TGCGCCAGCAGCTTGGCCGGAAGTCCCACCTACGAGCAGTACTTC; CDR3: CASSLAGSPTYEQYF
D: -; size: -; J: TRBJ2-5; V: TRBV6-4; DNA: TGTGCCAGCAGTCGCCCGGACTGTCAAGAGACCCAGTACTTC; CDR3: CASSRPDCQETQYF
D: TRBD2; size: -; J: TRBJ2-5; V: TRBV19; DNA: TGTGCCAGTAGTAGGGGACTAGTATTTACGTCCCAAGAGACCCAGTACTTC; CDR3: CASSRGLVFTSQETQYF
D: TRBD2; size: -; J: TRBJ2-5; V: TRBV5-1; DNA: TGCGCCAGCAGCCTGACTAGCGGGCTTGAGACCCAGTACTTC; CDR3: CASSLTSGLETQYF
D: TRBD1; size: once; J: TRBJ1-1; V: TRBV10-3; DNA: TGTGCCATCAGTGGCTGGACAGGGGAAGGCACTGAAGCTTTCTTT; CDR3: CAISGWTGEGTEAFF
D: TRBD1; size: -; J: TRBJ2-1; V: TRBV5-8; DNA: TGTGCCAACTCCCGGGACAGGGGCTACAATGAGCAGTTCTTC; CDR3: CANSRDRGYNEQFF
D: -; size: -; J: TRBJ1-3; V: TRBV7-6; DNA: TGTGCCAGCAGCTTAGCGGGGGTCAGCTCTGGAAACACCATATATTTT; CDR3: CASSLAGVSSGNTIYF
D: TRBD1; size: -; J: TRBJ2-3; V: TRBV5-1; DNA: TGCGCCAGCCGCTCCGGGACAGGGGCAGATACGCAGTATTTT; CDR3: CASRSGTGADTQYF
D: TRBD1; size: -; J: TRBJ2-7; V: TRBV6-1; DNA: TGTGCCAGCACTACGACAGGGGAGCCCTACGAGCAGTACTTC; CDR3: CASTTTGEPYEQYF
D: -; size: -; J: TRBJ1-3; V: TRBV18; DNA: TGTGCCAGCTCACCAGGAGGGGCAGGGTACGGAAACACCATATATTTT; CDR3: CASSPGGAGYGNTIYF
D: TRBD2; size: -; J: TRBJ2-1; V: TRBV19; DNA: TGTGCCAGTAGTAGACTAGCGGAGTACAATGAGCAGTTCTTC; CDR3: CASSRLAEYNEQFF
D: -; size: -; J: TRBJ1-1; V: TRBV27; DNA: TGTGCCAGCAGGATGGGCCTCACGACCTCGGGCACTGAAGCTTTCTTT; CDR3: CASRMGLTTSGTEAFF
D: TRBD1; size: -; J: TRBJ1-2; V: TRBV10-3; DNA: TGTGCCATCACTCCGGGACAGGGTTTTTTTGGCTACACCTTC; CDR3: CAITPGQGFFGYTF
D: TRBD1; size: -; J: TRBJ1-1; V: TRBV28; DNA: TGTGCCAGCAGTTTAAGGGGGAACTACAGGGGTGGCGCTTTCTTT; CDR3: CASSLRGNYRGGAFF
D: -; size: -; J: TRBJ2-4; V: TRBV11-3; DNA: TGTGCCAGCAGCGCCGGACTGCTTCTAAGCATTCAGTACTTC; CDR3: CASSAGLLLSIQYF
D: -; size: -; J: TRBJ2-2; V: TRBV19; DNA: TGTGCCAGTAGTATTGGGGGCTCTACGAACACCGGGGAGCTGTTTTTT; CDR3: CASSIGGSTNTGELFF
D: -; size: -; J: TRBJ1-3; V: TRBV15; DNA: TGTGCCACCAGCAGAGATCAATGGGGGGACTCTGGAAACACCATATATTTT; CDR3: CATSRDQWGDSGNTIYF
D: TRBD1; size: -; J: TRBJ1-1; V: TRBV28; DNA: TGTGCCAGCAGTACGACGACAGGGGATAACACTGAAGCTTTCTTT; CDR3: CASSTTTGDNTEAFF
D: TRBD1; size: -; J: TRBJ2-7; V: TRBV4-1; DNA: TGCGCCAGCAGCCAAAGACTCTTGGACAGGGCGCTAGTGCAGTACTTC; CDR3: CASSQRLLDRALVQYF
D: -; size: -; J: TRBJ2-5; V: TRBV28; DNA: TGTGCCAGCAGTAAGACAGGGACTCGGGAGACCCAGTACTTC; CDR3: CASSKTGTRETQYF
D: -; size: -; J: TRBJ2-3; V: TRBV2; DNA: TGTGCCAGCAGTGGCGCAGGGGGGAGAGATACGCAGTATTTT; CDR3: CASSGAGGRDTQYF
D: TRBD2; size: -; J: TRBJ2-3; V: TRBV11-2; DNA: TGTGCCAGCAGCTTAAACGCGGTGGGACTAGCGGGAGTCACAGATACGCAGTATTTT; CDR3: CASSLNAVGLAGVTDTQYF
D: -; size: -; J: TRBJ2-7; V: TRBV4-2; DNA: TGTGCCAGCAGCCAAGCTCTAGGGGCCTCCTACGAGCAGTACTTC; CDR3: CASSQALGASYEQYF
D: TRBD1; size: -; J: TRBJ1-5; V: TRBV19; DNA: TGTGCCAGTAGTGGGACAGGGGGCAATCAGCCCCAGCATTTT; CDR3: CASSGTGGNQPQHF
D: TRBD2; size: -; J: TRBJ2-1; V: TRBV7-9; DNA: TGTGCCAGCAGCCTACGGACTAGCGGGAGTAATGAGCAGTTCTTC; CDR3: CASSLRTSGSNEQFF
D: -; size: -; J: TRBJ2-7; V: TRBV18; DNA: TGTGCCAGCTCACCACCGAGGGGTGAGTACGAGCAGTACTTC; CDR3: CASSPPRGEYEQYF
D: TRBD2; size: -; J: TRBJ2-1; V: TRBV2; DNA: TGTGCCAGCAGGGAAAGGAGCGGGGGGTCCTACAATGAGCAGTTCTTC; CDR3: CASRERSGGSYNEQFF
D: TRBD2; size: -; J: TRBJ2-2; V: TRBV4-2; DNA: TGTGCCAGCAGCCGCTTGGGACTAGCGGGAGGAGGGAACACCGGGGAGCTGTTTTTT; CDR3: CASSRLGLAGGGNTGELFF
D: -; size: -; J: TRBJ1-2; V: TRBV7-9; DNA: TGTGCCAGCAGCTTATCAGCAAACTATGGCTACACCTTC; CDR3: CASSLSANYGYTF
D: -; size: -; J: TRBJ2-1; V: TRBV21-1; DNA: TGTGCCAGCAGCAGCCGGGACAGGGGGCGTTCCAATGAGCAGTTCTTC; CDR3: CASSSRDRGRSNEQFF
D: TRBD2; size: -; J: TRBJ2-2; V: TRBV11-3; DNA: TGTGCCAGCAGCTTTGGGGCGGGAGGTAACACCGGGGAGCTGTTTTTT; CDR3: CASSFGAGGNTGELFF
D: -; size: -; J: TRBJ2-3; V: TRBV27; DNA: TGTGCCAGCATGCAAGGAGCAACAGATACGCAGTATTTT; CDR3: CASMQGATDTQYF
D: TRBD1; size: -; J: TRBJ1-5; V: TRBV9; DNA: TGTGCCAGCAGCGTAGGTGCAGGGGGGCAGCCCCAGCATTTT; CDR3: CASSVGAGGQPQHF
D: TRBD2; size: -; J: TRBJ2-5; V: TRBV19; DNA: TGTGCCAGTAGTGCGGGACTAGCGGCCCAAGAGACCCAGTACTTC; CDR3: CASSAGLAAQETQYF
D: TRBD1; size: -; J: TRBJ2-6; V: TRBV7-3; DNA: TGTGCCAGCAGCCCGACAGGGGCCGGGGCCAACGTCCTGACTTTC; CDR3: CASSPTGAGANVLTF
D: TRBD2; size: -; J: TRBJ2-1; V: TRBV5-5; DNA: TGTGCCAGCAGCTCTGCTACTAGCGGGAGCCGGAATGAGCAGTTCTTC; CDR3: CASSSATSGSRNEQFF
D: TRBD2; size: -; J: TRBJ2-5; V: TRBV7-2; DNA: TGTGCCAGCAGCTTTGTCGCGGGAGGGCCTAGAGAGACCCAGTACTTC; CDR3: CASSFVAGGPRETQYF
D: -; size: -; J: TRBJ1-4; V: TRBV18; DNA: TGTGCCAGCTCACCACGGGCGGGGGCAACTAATGAAAAACTGTTTTTT; CDR3: CASSPRAGATNEKLFF
D: -; size: -; J: TRBJ1-1; V: TRBV6-1; DNA: TGTGCCAGCAGCAGTTACTCCGGGGACACTGAAGCTTTCTTT; CDR3: CASSSYSGDTEAFF
D: -; size: -; J: TRBJ2-5; V: TRBV6-5; DNA: TGTGCCAGCAGTTACCTTAACGGAGAGACCCAGTACTTC; CDR3: CASSYLNGETQYF
D: -; size: -; J: TRBJ2-3; V: TRBV10-2; DNA: TGCGCCAGCAGTGAGGGAGGCCGAACAGATACGCAGTATTTT; CDR3: CASSEGGRTDTQYF
D: TRBD1; size: -; J: TRBJ1-5; V: TRBV28; DNA: TGTGCCAGCAGTCTTCGACAGGGAGGTCAGCCCCAGCATTTT; CDR3: CASSLRQGGQPQHF